These 26 T cell receptor beta chains were sequenced from one sample in a study of cytomegalovirus exposure and HLA in healthy donors. The study ran its PCR with 60 Vbeta and 13 Jbeta primers. Data came from immunoSEQ multiplex PCR; TCRdb stores just in-frame clones and leaves some out. Of around 120,000 clones listed, less than 85% are singletons. What was sequenced was PBMCs. Every receptor here comes from a male donor in good health and CMV-seronegative.

A single count supports this clone. V and J are TRBV4-1 and TRBJ2-1; tentative D call: TRBD2 (6 bases). Germline V gene sequence: CDR1 MGHRA, CDR2 YSYEKL. V was shortened by 0 bases and J by 4 bases, with 10 bases between the two germline ends. The CDR3 consists of 15 residues. The CDR3 spells CASSQDRDFYNEQFF. The CDR3 nucleotides read TGCGCCAGCAGCCAAGACCGGGACTTTTACAATGAGCAGTTCTTC.

The CDR3 DNA follows: TGTGCCAGCAGTTTGGTCCTTCGCGGGTACAATGAGCAGTTCTTC. Amino acids: CASSLVLRGYNEQFF. This chain joins TRBV6-6 and TRBJ2-1, with D perhaps matching TRBD2 (5 bases). The CDR3 totals 15 residues. Germline CDR1 and CDR2: MNHNY and SVGAGI (reference sequence). V gave up 4 bases and J gave up 4 bases, with 14 bases separating them.

In its sample, this clone was seen once. The CDR3 DNA is TGCAGCGTTGAGCAGGGAAAAGTCGAGACCCAGTACTTC. Its translation is CSVEQGKVETQYF. The gene calls are TRBV29-1 and TRBJ2-5; a possible D gene is TRBD1 (5 bases). Germline V gene lookup returns CDR1 SQVTM and CDR2 ANQGSEA. The CDR3 totals 13 residues. V shed 3 bases and J shed 5 bases, with 13 bases lying between them. Combining the CDR3 with reference TRBV29-1 and TRBJ2-5 gives the whole variable domain SAVISQKPSRDICQRGTSLTIQCQVDSQVTMMFWYRQQPGQSLTLIATANQGSEATYESGFVIDKFPISRPNLTFSTLTVSNMSPEDSSIYLCSVEQGKVETQYFGPGTRLLVL.

The V gene is TRBV2, the J gene TRBJ1-6; D unclear. The ends were cut back, 9 bases at V and 5 bases at J, with 17 bases in the middle. CDR1 is SNHLY, CDR2 FYNNEI, per germline. The CDR3 contains 15 residues. CDR3: CASIVPSRDNSPLHF. CDR3 in DNA: TGTGCCAGTATCGTTCCGTCCCGGGATAATTCACCCCTCCACTTT.

This chain links TRBV18 with TRBJ2-1; tentatively, D is TRBD2 (5 bases). Germline CDR1 and CDR2: KGHSH and LQKENI. This CDR3 contains 15 residues. V lost 1 base and J lost 0, with 7 bases in between. The CDR3 nucleotides are TGTGCCAGCTCACCACGAGGGAGCTCCTACAATGAGCAGTTCTTC. Its protein product is CASSPRGSSYNEQFF. The entire variable domain, with the rest obtained from reference TRBV18 and TRBJ2-1, is as follows: NAGVMQNPRHLVRRRGQEARLRCSPMKGHSHVYWYRQLPEEGLKFMVYLQKENIIDESGMPKERFSAEFPKEGPSILRIQQVVRGDSAAYFCASSPRGSSYNEQFFGPGTRLTVL.

In the case of this clone: A read error may produce the germline difference seen at one junction end. V gene TRBV7-9 combines with J gene TRBJ1-2; D is uncertain. CDR3 size: 14 residues. Germline V lookup: CDR1 SEHNR, CDR2 FQNEAQ (reference sequence). The CDR3 DNA reads as TGTTCCAGCAGCTTAAATGCAGCAGCGTATGGCTACACCTTC. Translated: CSSSLNAAAYGYTF.

This chain connects TRBV7-9 to TRBJ2-2, with 9 positions matching TRBD2. The CDR3 covers 14 residues. Trimming took 5 bases from V and 8 from J; bases not matched to a gene: 6. Germline V gene sequence: CDR1 SEHNR, CDR2 FQNEAQ (reference sequence). This CDR3 is CASSVLAGLGELFF. The CDR3, as DNA: TGTGCCAGCAGCGTCCTAGCGGGGCTTGGGGAGCTGTTTTTT.

This chain links TRBV19 with TRBJ2-5; 12 bases agree with TRBD2. The V gene's germline CDR1 is LNHDA and CDR2 SQIVND (reference sequence). After removal of 4 bases from V and 5 bases from J, the junction contained 8 bases not matched to a gene. This CDR3 is 16 amino acids long. CDR3 nucleotides: TGTGCCAGTAGTACCCTAGCGGGAGGGCCCGGTGAGACCCAGTACTTC. Translating it yields CASSTLAGGPGETQYF.

CDR3 DNA sequence: TGTGCCAGCAGCGTAGCTCAGGACAGGTTGAACACTGAAGCTTTCTTT. As protein: CASSVAQDRLNTEAFF. This chain joins TRBV9 and TRBJ1-1, with 7 positions matching TRBD1. The V and J ends lost 0 bases and 0 bases, in that order; junction bases with no gene match: 5. The CDR3 has 16 amino acids. Per the germline V gene, CDR1 is SGDLS and CDR2 is YYNGEE.

The chain joins TRBV28 to TRBJ1-4; TRBD1 agrees at 9 bases. Looked up from germline, CDR1 is MDHEN and CDR2 is SYDVKM. V shed 4 bases, J shed 8 bases, and the junction held 8 bases outside the gene matches. CDR3 size: 15 residues. In nucleotides, the CDR3 is TGTGCCAGCAGTTCATCGACAGGGGGGGGCGAAAAACTGTTTTTT. Translation gives CASSSSTGGGEKLFF. Combining the CDR3 with reference TRBV28 and TRBJ1-4 gives the whole variable domain DVKVTQSSRYLVKRTGEKVFLECVQDMDHENMFWYRQDPGLGLRLIYFSYDVKMKEKGDIPEGYSVSREKKERFSLILESASTNQTSMYLCASSSSTGGGEKLFFGSGTQLSVL.

The chain links TRBV28 to TRBJ1-2; weak D call: TRBD1 (5 bases). Trimming removed 5 bases from V and 0 bases from J, with 10 bases in between. The CDR3 spans 14 residues. CDR1 is MDHEN, CDR2 SYDVKM, per germline. The DNA for the CDR3 is TGTGCCAGCAGTGGCGACAGCTCTAACTATGGCTACACCTTC. This gives the protein CASSGDSSNYGYTF.

The chain combines TRBV6-6 with TRBJ1-3; the match to TRBD1 covers 7 bases. J gave up 0 bases and V 6 bases, and 8 bases lay outside the gene matches. CDR3 length: 16 amino acids. Germline V CDR1 and CDR2: MNHNY, SVGAGI (reference sequence). The CDR3 sequence: CASSPTGASSGNTIYF. Here the CDR3 DNA reads TGTGCCAGCAGCCCAACAGGGGCTAGCTCTGGAAACACCATATATTTT.

This clone has just one count. The J gene is TRBJ2-3, the V gene TRBV30; 9 nucleotides align to TRBD1. CDR3 length: 15 amino acids. The germline V gene encodes CDR1 GTSNPN and CDR2 SVGIG (reference sequence). V dropped 0 bases and J dropped 6; count of bases not matched to a gene: 7. For the CDR3, the DNA is TGTGCCTGGAGTGTGGGACAGGGAAGATTCGATACGCAGTATTTT. Encoded protein: CAWSVGQGRFDTQYF. Complete variable domain (other parts from reference TRBV30 and TRBJ2-3): SQTIHQWPATLVQPVGSPLSLECTVEGTSNPNLYWYRQAAGRGLQLLFYSVGIGQISSEVPQNLSASRPQDRQFILSSKKLLLSDSGFYLCAWSVGQGRFDTQYFGPGTRLTVL.

The V and J genes are TRBV7-9 and TRBJ2-7, with 8 bases fitting TRBD2. The J segment lost 6 bases and the V segment lost 1 base, leaving 8 bases of the junction unmatched. The CDR3 is 15 residues long. Germline V gene lookup returns CDR1 SEHNR and CDR2 FQNEAQ (reference sequence). The CDR3 DNA reads TGTGCCAGCAGCTTAGGGTCGGGAGGGGAGGCCGAGCAGTACTTC. Its translation: CASSLGSGGEAEQYF.

This chain uses TRBV5-4 with TRBJ1-1, with D maybe TRBD1 (5 bases). Trimming shortened V by 0 bases and J by 2 bases, and 14 bases separated the two germline ends. The CDR3 is 16 amino acids. Germline V gives CDR1 SGHNT, CDR2 YYREEE (reference sequence). The CDR3 sequence: CASSLGGVVGNTEAFF. CDR3 DNA sequence: TGTGCCAGCAGCTTGGGGGGGGTTGTGGGTAACACTGAAGCTTTCTTT.

J is TRBJ2-7 and V is TRBV5-1, with TRBD1 identical over 12 bases. The V gene's germline CDR1 is SGHRS and CDR2 YFSETQ. This CDR3 is built from 17 residues. V was pared by 3 bases and J by 3 bases, with 10 bases of the junction left unmatched. DNA of the CDR3: TGCGCCAGCAGCTATGCCGGGACAGGGGGCCGGTACTACGAGCAGTACTTC. Translation gives CASSYAGTGGRYYEQYF.

V usage is TRBV7-9 and J usage is TRBJ1-2; 9 nucleotides align to TRBD1. V shed 3 bases and J 7 bases; nucleotides not matched to a gene: 6. This CDR3 is 14 amino acids long. Germline V gene data show CDR1 as SEHNR and CDR2 as FQNEAQ (reference sequence). CDR3 residues: CASSFGTGNGGYTF. The CDR3 DNA is TGTGCCAGCAGCTTCGGGACAGGGAACGGTGGCTACACCTTC.

The CDR3: CSVATGISNQPQHF. In nucleotides, the CDR3 is TGCAGCGTTGCAACAGGGATTAGCAATCAGCCCCAGCATTTT. This chain connects TRBV29-1 to TRBJ1-5; tentative D call: TRBD1 (6 bases). V was clipped by 4 bases and J by 0 bases, with 10 bases between them. The CDR3 is made up of 14 amino acids. Germline lookup yields CDR1 SQVTM and CDR2 ANQGSEA.

V gene TRBV19 combines with J gene TRBJ1-5; D is undetermined. V was trimmed by 7 bases and J by 0 bases, leaving 13 bases between them. Germline V gene lookup returns CDR1 LNHDA and CDR2 SQIVND (reference sequence). The CDR3 consists of 15 residues. The DNA for the CDR3 is TGTGCCAGTAAGTTGAAACAGATTAGCAATCAGCCCCAGCATTTT. Its translation: CASKLKQISNQPQHF.

The chain recombines TRBV6-1 with TRBJ1-1; 7 nucleotides line up with TRBD1. The CDR3 is made up of 14 amino acids. V shed 5 bases and J 11 bases; nucleotides not matched to a gene: 14. Per the germline V gene, CDR1 is MNHNS and CDR2 is SASEGT. CDR3 amino acids: CASSPLAEGAWAFF. CDR3 coding DNA: TGTGCCAGCAGTCCACTAGCTGAGGGGGCGTGGGCTTTCTTT.

J is TRBJ2-5 and V is TRBV28, with a tentative D call TRBD2 (6 bases). Germline V gene data show CDR1 as MDHEN and CDR2 as SYDVKM. Trimming took 6 bases from V and 5 from J, leaving 16 bases between them. The CDR3 runs to 14 residues. CDR3 amino acids: CASSESGTWETQYF. As DNA, the CDR3 is TGTGCCAGCAGCGAATCCGGGACTTGGGAGACCCAGTACTTC.

The V gene is TRBV30, the J gene TRBJ1-3, with D tentatively TRBD1 (6 bases). The germline V and J ends were trimmed by 5 bases and 0 bases, with 11 bases remaining between them. Germline V gives CDR1 GTSNPN, CDR2 SVGIG (reference sequence). There are 14 residues in the CDR3. CDR3 protein: CAWATGNSGNTIYF. In DNA form, the CDR3 reads TGTGCCTGGGCAACAGGGAACTCTGGAAACACCATATATTTT.

The chain recombines TRBV19 with TRBJ2-2, with D possibly matching TRBD1 (5 bases). Per germline, CDR1 LNHDA and CDR2 SQIVND (reference sequence). V shed 2 bases and J shed 5 bases, with 9 bases lying between them. CDR3 length: 14 amino acids. For the CDR3, the DNA is TGTGCCAGTAGTATACTCAGGGAAACCGGGGAGCTGTTTTTT. This translates into CASSILRETGELFF.

With regard to this clone: The sample holds other DNA sequences that translate to the same CDR3. The chain uses TRBV5-1 and TRBJ2-3; D unresolved. This CDR3 is 13 amino acids long. Per the germline V gene, CDR1 is SGHRS and CDR2 is YFSETQ. V dropped 3 bases and J dropped 2 bases, with 7 bases sitting between them. The CDR3 loop reads CASSSSPTDTQYF. The CDR3 DNA reads TGCGCCAGCAGCTCCTCTCCCACAGATACGCAGTATTTT.

The table lists this clone with a few counts. The chain links TRBV7-9 to TRBJ2-1, with 13 bases matching TRBD2. Trimming cost V 5 bases and J 0 bases; bases outside gene matches: 10. The CDR3 is 19 residues long. Germline lookup yields CDR1 SEHNR and CDR2 FQNEAQ (reference sequence). DNA of the CDR3: TGTGCCAGCAGCGGCTCCGGGACTAGCGGGGACCGCTCCTACAATGAGCAGTTCTTC. It is translated as CASSGSGTSGDRSYNEQFF. Combining the CDR3 with reference TRBV7-9 and TRBJ2-1 gives the whole variable domain DTGVSQNPRHKITKRGQNVTFRCDPISEHNRLYWYRQTLGQGPEFLTYFQNEAQLEKSRLLSDRFSAERPKGSFSTLEIQRTEQGDSAMYLCASSGSGTSGDRSYNEQFFGPGTRLTVL.

J is TRBJ1-2 and V is TRBV15; D unresolved. Germline V gene sequence: CDR1 LNHNV, CDR2 YYDKDF (reference sequence). The CDR3 covers 11 residues. V lost 5 bases to trimming and J lost 5 bases, with 6 bases between them. The CDR3 sequence is CATSAGYGYTF. The CDR3, as DNA: TGTGCCACCAGCGCGGGATATGGCTACACCTTC.